This is a list of T cell receptor beta chains from one sample in a study of cytomegalovirus exposure and HLA in healthy donors. Using immunoSEQ multiplex PCR, the repertoire was profiled, and TCRdb retains in-frame clones only, with some absent. The sample holds 95,000 to 100,000 clones, more than 70% seen once. Material: PBMCs. These receptors all come from a woman in her sixties or seventies in good health and CMV-seropositive. The CDR3 runs from the conserved cysteine through the conserved F or W. The D gene is left open where the match is weak. Some rows mark clone size as missing; the rest say once, few, many or name a class of expanded clone.

TGTGCCAGTAGTCCAGGGTGGAACACCGGGGAGCTGTTTTTT CASSPGWNTGELFF TRBJ2-2 - TRBV19 -
TGTGCCAGCAGCTTGGGTCCGGGACTCTATGGCTACACCTTC CASSLGPGLYGYTF TRBJ1-2 - TRBV5-5 -
TGTGCCAGCAGTTACGTTAGCGGGAGAGCCAGCAATGAGCAGTTCTTC CASSYVSGRASNEQFF TRBJ2-1 TRBD2 TRBV6-5 -
TGTGCCATCAGTGGGGACAGAAATGACGAGCAGTACTTC CAISGDRNDEQYF TRBJ2-7 TRBD1 TRBV10-3 -
TGTGCCAGCAGTCGACAGGGGGCTGGGGGCTACACCTTC CASSRQGAGGYTF TRBJ1-2 TRBD1 TRBV28 once
TGCGCCAGCAGTGACGCGGTAGCGGGACAAGAGACCCAGTACTTC CASSDAVAGQETQYF TRBJ2-5 TRBD2 TRBV10-1 -
TGTGCCAGCAGTAACTCCGGGACTAGAAAGATCATCTTC CASSNSGTRKIIF TRBJ2-1 TRBD2 TRBV27 -
TGTGCCAGCAGTTTCCGGGACTGGGGGTTTTCACCCCTCCACTTT CASSFRDWGFSPLHF TRBJ1-6 - TRBV27 -
TGTGCCAGCAGCGTAGCTGGCGGGATGAACACCGGGGAGCTGTTTTTT CASSVAGGMNTGELFF TRBJ2-2 - TRBV9 -
TGTGCCAGCAGGGTTACCCTTCAGGGGGCCTACGAGCAGTACTTC CASRVTLQGAYEQYF TRBJ2-7 TRBD1 TRBV6-5 -